This TCR beta chain derives from a study of blood T cell repertoires in COVID-19. V was trimmed by 4 bases and J by 6 bases, leaving 16 bases between them. Germline CDR1 is SGHTS and CDR2 is YDEGEE. The CDR3 sequence is 14 residues long. Sequencing used immunoSEQ multiplex PCR; TCRdb keeps in-frame clones, though not all of them. The repertoire includes some 210,000 clones, 80% to 95% of them detected once, and over 0.75% sits in the top ten. Material: peripheral blood. The chain recombines TRBV5-8 with TRBJ1-2; D remains unclear. The receptor's source is a man aged 60-69 years with COVID-19, enrolled during active disease. For the CDR3, the DNA is TGTGCCAGCAGCGTTATCCTAGGGAGGGATGGCTACACCTTC. Its translation is CASSVILGRDGYTF.